The clone carrying this T cell receptor (beta chain) is a singleton in its sample. The sample originates from a study of blood T cell repertoires in COVID-19. Study information: The cDNA or gDNA used as material had been derived from T cells, B-cell-depleted T cells, or PBMCs.

This CDR3 region has 13 residues. Germline loops: CDR1 PRHDT, CDR2 FYEKMQ (reference sequence). Trimming left V 2 bases short and J 6 bases short, with 7 bases between. TCRdb keeps only in-frame clones here, not all; method: immunoSEQ multiplex PCR. The sample has under 350,000 clones; 85% are singletons. The chain couples TRBV13 to TRBJ2-2; unclear D gene. Sequenced sample: peripheral blood. This clonotype was sampled from a human donor in a cohort sampled during active COVID-19. CDR3 in amino acids: CASSLLGSGELFF. The CDR3 DNA follows: TGTGCCAGCAGCTTACTCGGGTCCGGGGAGCTGTTTTTT.